This TCR beta chain was sequenced for a study of chemoradiotherapy in HPV16-positive cancers. This clone was recorded a few times. Its target is not known. Here immunoSEQ multiplex PCR was the method, and the copy in TCRdb shows in-frame clones only, minus some. The sample contains about 4,400 clones, around 70% of which appear only once. Findings of the study overall: Functional assays defining HPV-specific T cells used only a couple of HPV16-positive patients. Better recurrence-free survival went with HPV-responsive T-cell expansion in HPV16-positive patients. Non-HPV-specific T cells did not expand in tumors during treatment, whereas candidate HPV-specific clones and E7-related motifs did.

Repeated repertoire sampling spanned the course of chemoradiotherapy. The clonotype originates from a human donor with HPV-associated anogenital cancer. This specimen consisted of tumor tissue, obtained from a patient who underwent chemoradiotherapy.

The CDR3 loop reads CASRRGGVVDEQFF. CDR3 sequence (DNA): TGTGCCAGTAGACGGGGGGGAGTTGTAGATGAGCAGTTCTTC. The J gene is TRBJ2-1, the V gene TRBV19; 8 bases map to TRBD2. Trimming cost V 6 bases and J 8 bases; bases outside gene matches: 9. This CDR3 region has 14 residues. Germline V gives CDR1 LNHDA, CDR2 SQIVND (reference sequence).